This T cell receptor (beta chain) came from a study of blood T cell repertoires in COVID-19. Study at large: Sources were T cells, B-cell-depleted T cells, or PBMCs; the material itself was cDNA or gDNA.

Clones were sequenced by immunoSEQ multiplex PCR, and TCRdb holds only the in-frame ones, with some missing. This sample has hundreds of thousands of clones, with around 88% found just once. With 4 bases clipped from V and 3 bases from J, the junction kept 6 bases outside the gene matches. Per germline, CDR1 KGHSH and CDR2 LQKENI. This CDR3 spans 17 amino acids. This TCR was sampled from an elderly man with acute or convalescent COVID-19. The chain has TRBV18 and TRBJ2-3; 14 bases line up with TRBD2. Material: peripheral blood. CDR3 sequence reads: CASSLGGLAGATDTQYF. For the CDR3, the DNA is TGTGCCAGCTCACTAGGGGGACTAGCGGGAGCGACAGATACGCAGTATTTT.